A single sample gave rise to the 26 T cell receptor beta chains below, sequenced in a study of T cells in Graves' hyperthyroidism and ophthalmopathy. Amplification of TCR beta CDR3 regions used RNA as the template. First-round RT-PCR with HTBI primers amplified the TCR CDR3 region. TCRdb analysed the multiplex PCR reads with MiXCR anew, one entry per CDR3 protein. This sample yields 350,000 or so distinct CDR3 sequences, of which roughly 21% are seen a single time; 50% belongs to the top ten. The material sequenced was blood. These receptors came from a woman in her forties or fifties with Graves' hyperthyroidism.

This clonotype has a count of ten or more. This rearrangement joins TRBV7-3 to TRBJ2-6, with D perhaps TRBD1 (6 bases). This CDR3 has 17 amino acids. CDR1 SGHTA and CDR2 FQGTGA come from the germline V gene. V was cut by 5 bases and J by 2 bases, with 16 bases left in between. The CDR3 loop reads CASSTQGGRAGANVLTF. The DNA for the CDR3 is TGTGCCAGCAGCACCCAAGGGGGTAGGGCTGGGGCCAACGTCCTGACTTTC.

The CDR3 DNA follows: TGTGCCAGCCTCTCACAGGGACCAGGGAACCAAGAGACCCAGTACTTC. As protein: CASLSQGPGNQETQYF. This chain joins TRBV2 and TRBJ2-5, with D tentatively TRBD1 (6 bases). The CDR3 runs to 16 residues. V was cut by 8 bases and J by 0 bases, with 19 bases left in between. CDR1 and CDR2 from the germline V gene are SNHLY and FYNNEI. The variable domain in full, completed from reference TRBV2 and TRBJ2-5, reads EPEVTQTPSHQVTQMGQEVILRCVPISNHLYFYWYRQILGQKVEFLVSFYNNEISEKSEIFDDQFSVERPDGSNFTLKIRSTKLEDSAMYFCASLSQGPGNQETQYFGPGTRLLVL.

This clonotype was observed many times. This chain joins TRBV20-1 and TRBJ2-7, with D tentatively TRBD1 or TRBD2 (5 bases each). Looked up from germline, CDR1 is DFQATT and CDR2 is SNEGSKA (reference sequence). This CDR3 has 14 residues. Trimming removed 6 bases at V and 2 bases at J, with 17 bases between. CDR3 coding DNA: TGCAGTGCGACCGGGACCCGGAGCCCCTACGAGCAGTACTTC. Residues: CSATGTRSPYEQYF.

This clonotype was detected only once. J is TRBJ1-2 and V is TRBV9, with 7 bases that match TRBD1. The CDR3 is 16 residues long. V shed 2 bases and J 6 bases; nucleotides not matched to a gene: 13. The germline V gene has CDR1 SGDLS and CDR2 YYNGEE. DNA for the CDR3: TGTGCCAGCAGCGTTTCCGTCGACAGGGCGTCTGATGGCTACACCTTC. This codes for CASSVSVDRASDGYTF.

A word on this clonotype: A clone one base away is much larger, so this may be a read error. The chain uses TRBV9 and TRBJ2-5; TRBD2 matches at 7 bases. Per germline, CDR1 SGDLS and CDR2 YYNGEE. This CDR3 is built from 15 residues. The CDR3 DNA reads TGTGCCGGCAGCGCCGCGGGGGAAAACCAAGAGACCCAGTACTTC. Its translation: CAGSAAGENQETQYF. The variable domain in full, with the rest retrieved from reference TRBV9 and TRBJ2-5, is DSGVTQTPKHLITATGQRVTLRCSPRSGDLSVYWYQQSLDQGLQFLIQYYNGEERAKGNILERFSAQQFPDLHSELNLSSLELGDSALYFCAGSAAGENQETQYFGPGTRLLVL.

This clonotype was observed a handful of times. This chain uses TRBV7-6 with TRBJ1-1; maybe TRBD1 (5 bases). From germline, CDR1 is SGHVS and CDR2 FNYEAQ. CDR3 length: 14 amino acids. Trimming took off 5 bases at V and 5 bases at J, with 15 bases between the two ends. CDR3 sequence (DNA): TGTGCCAGCAGCAGATGGAAGGGGCAGACTGAAGCTTTCTTT. It specifies CASSRWKGQTEAFF.

This clonotype was recorded a few times. The gene calls are TRBV14 and TRBJ1-1, with 7 bases that match TRBD1. The V gene's germline CDR1 is SGHDN and CDR2 FVKESK. The CDR3 has 15 amino acids. V trimming: 0 bases; J trimming: 4 bases; junction bases outside the gene matches: 5. CDR3 sequence (DNA): TGTGCCAGCAGCCAAGATGACAGGGCCGGCACTGAAGCTTTCTTT. This translates into CASSQDDRAGTEAFF.

This clonotype was seen repeatedly, ten times or more. The rearrangement joins TRBV11-2 to TRBJ2-1, with a weak D call TRBD2 (6 bases). CDR1 and CDR2 from the germline V gene are SGHAT and FQNNGV. Between the trimmed V and J ends, which lost 1 base and 3 bases, there was a span of 16 bases. The CDR3 loop spans 17 amino acids. Here the CDR3 reads CASSLGPRAGYYNEQFF. The CDR3 nucleotides read TGTGCCAGCAGCTTAGGTCCCAGGGCGGGGTACTACAATGAGCAGTTCTTC.

The chain couples TRBV5-1 to TRBJ1-2, with 7 bases identical to TRBD1. CDR3 length equals 15 residues. V lost 4 bases and J lost 5; bases outside the gene matches: 11. From germline, CDR1 is SGHRS and CDR2 YFSETQ. CDR3 amino acids: CASSLNPGTVYGYTF. The CDR3, as DNA: TGCGCCAGCAGCCTCAACCCCGGGACAGTGTATGGCTACACCTTC. Together with reference TRBV5-1 and TRBJ1-2, the CDR3 gives the full variable domain: KAGVTQTPRYLIKTRGQQVTLSCSPISGHRSVSWYQQTPGQGLQFLFEYFSETQRNKGNFPGRFSGRQFSNSRSEMNVSTLELGDSALYLCASSLNPGTVYGYTFGSGTRLTVV.

This clonotype was seen ten or more times. This chain links TRBV7-8 with TRBJ2-2; D gene ambiguous. The CDR3 runs 13 residues. Trimming shortened V by 3 bases and J by 7 bases, and 9 bases separated the two germline ends. Germline V gene lookup returns CDR1 SGHVS and CDR2 FQNEAQ. CDR3 in amino acids: CASSFRGGGELFF. The CDR3 nucleotides are TGTGCCAGCAGCTTCCGCGGTGGCGGGGAGCTGTTTTTT. The full variable domain, in which reference TRBV7-8 and TRBJ2-2 provide the parts outside the CDR3, is GAGVSQSPRYKVAKRGQDVALRCDPISGHVSLFWYQQALGQGPEFLTYFQNEAQLDKSGLPSDRFFAERPEGSVSTLKIQRTQQEDSAVYLCASSFRGGGELFFGEGSRLTVL.

This clonotype came up many times. This rearrangement joins TRBV27 to TRBJ1-2, with no clear D. Germline CDR1 MNHEY, CDR2 SMNVEV (reference sequence). The CDR3 has 15 residues. With 1 base removed from V and 8 bases from J, the gap between germline ends came to 17 bases. CDR3 nucleotides: TGTGCCAGCAGTTTATTTGGGGATTCCGACTTGGGCTACACCTTC. Amino acids: CASSLFGDSDLGYTF.

The chain recombines TRBV13 with TRBJ2-2, with TRBD1 as a possible D gene (5 bases). The germline V gene encodes CDR1 PRHDT and CDR2 FYEKMQ (reference sequence). V dropped 5 bases and J dropped 6 bases, with 19 bases sitting between them. The CDR3 loop spans 16 amino acids. CDR3 protein: CASSERTFDEAGELFF. CDR3 nucleotide sequence: TGTGCCAGCAGCGAAAGGACATTTGATGAGGCCGGGGAGCTGTTTTTT.

This clonotype was seen ten or more times. CDR3 sequence (DNA): TGTGCCACCAGTGATGGCTATGGCTACACCTTC. This gives the protein CATSDGYGYTF. V gene TRBV24-1 combines with J gene TRBJ1-2, with D unclear. The CDR3 is 11 residues long. Germline values: CDR1 KGHDR, CDR2 SFDVKD. The V and J ends lost 3 bases and 4 bases respectively, with 2 bases between them.

This clonotype has more than one count but fewer than ten. The chain links TRBV12-3 or TRBV12-4 to TRBJ2-7, with TRBD2 matching over 9 bases. With 3 bases clipped from V and 2 bases from J, the junction kept 5 bases outside the gene matches. CDR3 size: 15 residues. The CDR3 region is CASSLKAGGPYEQYF. The CDR3 bases are TGTGCCAGCAGTTTGAAGGCGGGGGGGCCCTACGAGCAGTACTTC.

This clonotype was recorded a few times. The CDR3 loop reads CASSSSSFTLAEEGDTQYF. CDR3 nucleotide sequence: TGTGCCAGCAGCTCCTCCTCTTTTACACTAGCGGAAGAGGGAGATACGCAGTATTTT. The genes are TRBV7-9 and TRBJ2-3; TRBD2 matches at 8 bases. The germline CDR1 and CDR2 sequences are SEHNR and FQNEAQ (reference sequence). J was trimmed by 5 bases and V by 4 bases; bases with no gene match: 20. CDR3 length: 19 amino acids.

The sample holds a few counts of this clonotype. This may stem from a read error, because a much larger clone lies one nucleotide away. This chain connects TRBV7-6 to TRBJ1-2, with 8 bases lining up with TRBD1. Germline CDR1 is SGHVS and CDR2 is FNYEAQ. V trimming: 6 bases; J trimming: 2 bases; junction bases outside the gene matches: 5. The CDR3 contains 14 residues. CDR3 coding DNA: TGTGCCAGCAGTCCCAGGACAGGGAACTATGGCTACACCTTC. Protein: CASSPRTGNYGYTF. Based on the CDR3 plus reference TRBV7-6 and TRBJ1-2, the full variable domain is GAGVSQSPRYKVTKRGQDVALRCDPISGHVSLYWYRQALGQGPEFLTYFNYEAQQDKSGLPNDRFSAERPEGSISTLTIQRTEQRDSAMYRCASSPRTGNYGYTFGSGTRLTVV.

The table lists this clonotype with many counts. The chain has TRBV7-2 and TRBJ2-3; possible D gene TRBD2, 6 bases. Germline lookup yields CDR1 SGHTA and CDR2 FQGNSA. V was pared by 5 bases and J by 6 bases, with 18 bases between. The CDR3 has 15 residues. The CDR3 DNA follows: TGTGCCAGCAGCCCCGAACTAGCTACTAAGGATACGCAGTATTTT. It is translated as CASSPELATKDTQYF.

This clonotype was observed many times. This sequence joins TRBV7-2 and TRBJ2-5, with no clear D. The CDR3 is 12 amino acids. V lost 5 bases to trimming and J lost 10 bases, with 14 bases between them. CDR1 is SGHTA and CDR2 is FQGNSA in the germline V gene. The CDR3 DNA reads TGTGCCAGCAGCCAGTCGGTACTTGACCAGTACTTC. Protein: CASSQSVLDQYF. Full variable domain (outside the CDR3, taken from reference TRBV7-2 and TRBJ2-5): GAGVSQSPSNKVTEKGKDVELRCDPISGHTALYWYRQSLGQGLEFLIYFQGNSAPDKSGLPSDRFSAERTGGSVSTLTIQRTQQEDSAVYLCASSQSVLDQYFGPGTRLLVL.

The rearrangement uses TRBV7-3 and TRBJ2-7; 7 nucleotides match TRBD1. With 5 bases clipped from V and 1 base from J, the junction kept 5 bases outside the gene matches. This CDR3 spans 14 amino acids. Germline lookup yields CDR1 SGHTA and CDR2 FQGTGA. The CDR3 protein is CASSQDRWSYEQYF. CDR3 sequence (DNA): TGTGCCAGCAGCCAGGACAGGTGGTCCTACGAGCAGTACTTC.

This clonotype occurred many times. The chain couples TRBV7-9 to TRBJ1-2, with D possibly matching TRBD1 (6 bases). The germline CDR1 and CDR2 sequences are SEHNR and FQNEAQ (reference sequence). The CDR3 contains 13 residues. V gave up 5 bases and J gave up 4 bases, with 11 bases separating them. In nucleotides, the CDR3 is TGTGCCAGCAGCCTCCCAGGGGCCTATGGCTACACCTTC. This translates into CASSLPGAYGYTF. The full variable domain, with the rest looked up from reference TRBV7-9 and TRBJ1-2, is DTGVSQNPRHKITKRGQNVTFRCDPISEHNRLYWYRQTLGQGPEFLTYFQNEAQLEKSRLLSDRFSAERPKGSFSTLEIQRTEQGDSAMYLCASSLPGAYGYTFGSGTRLTVV.

In this sample, this clonotype turned up many times. The genes are TRBV7-3 and TRBJ1-1; D is ambiguous. The V and J ends lost 5 bases and 1 base respectively, with 8 bases between them. The CDR3 has 13 amino acids. Per germline, CDR1 SGHTA and CDR2 FQGTGA. DNA of the CDR3: TGTGCCAGCAGCATACAGAGGAACACTGAAGCTTTCTTT. Amino acids: CASSIQRNTEAFF.

This chain links TRBV18 with TRBJ1-1; TRBD1 matches at 8 bases. Trimming removed 6 bases from V and 5 bases from J; junction bases left unmatched: 8. The germline V gene has CDR1 KGHSH and CDR2 LQKENI. The CDR3 length is 14 residues. DNA for the CDR3: TGTGCCAGCTCCCAACAGGGGGGTGGGACTGAAGCTTTCTTT. This gives the protein CASSQQGGGTEAFF.

This clonotype came up many times. The chain uses TRBV28 and TRBJ2-1, with TRBD2 identical over 16 bases. CDR1 MDHEN and CDR2 SYDVKM come from the germline V gene. Losses at the gene ends were 2 bases for V and 9 bases for J; bases not matched to a gene: 4. CDR3 length: 16 amino acids. CDR3 sequence reads: CASSLQGLAGGIEQFF. The CDR3 DNA follows: TGTGCCAGCAGTTTACAGGGACTAGCGGGAGGGATTGAGCAGTTCTTC.

Many counts were recorded for this clonotype. The chain carries TRBV6-1 and TRBJ2-7; 7 bases fit TRBD2. Losses at the gene ends were 4 bases for V and 1 base for J; bases not matched to a gene: 1. The CDR3 is 13 amino acids. Germline values: CDR1 MNHNS, CDR2 SASEGT. CDR3 sequence reads: CASSGLASYEQYF. The CDR3 DNA follows: TGTGCCAGCAGTGGACTAGCTTCCTACGAGCAGTACTTC.

This clonotype occurred many times. The V call is TRBV3-1, the J call TRBJ2-1; D ambiguous. This CDR3 has 17 amino acids. The germline V gene has CDR1 LGHDT and CDR2 YNNKEL (reference sequence). V was shortened by 0 bases and J by 7 bases, with 19 bases between the two germline ends. The CDR3 is CASSQDLGRRPWNEQFF. DNA of the CDR3: TGTGCCAGCAGCCAAGATCTAGGACGAAGGCCGTGGAATGAGCAGTTCTTC.

The chain recombines TRBV19 with TRBJ1-1, with no clear D. This CDR3 is 15 amino acids long. CDR1 LNHDA and CDR2 SQIVND come from the germline V gene (reference sequence). The V gene lost 7 bases and the J gene lost 1 base, with 16 bases spanning the gap. The CDR3 bases are TGTGCCAGTATCCGGGCAGGCGTGAGGAACACTGAAGCTTTCTTT. Encoded protein: CASIRAGVRNTEAFF.